This TCR beta chain is from a study of shared clonotypes between healthy human individuals. Using immunoSEQ multiplex PCR, the repertoire was profiled, and TCRdb retains in-frame clones only, with some absent. Counted here are some 2,400,000 clones, 90% to 96% occurring once; the ten biggest clones make up approximately 0.13%. In regard to this clone: What it binds is not known.

The CDR3 is 16 amino acids. Trimming stripped 4 bases from V and 0 bases from J, with 10 bases between. Per germline, CDR1 MNHEY and CDR2 SMNVEV (reference sequence). Findings and caveats of the study: When naive CD4 clonotypes were compared across several donors, 4% to 5.5% were shared.

The sequenced sample consisted of naive CD4+ T cells sorted from blood. Subset in this sample: CD45RA+ positively selected. The J gene is TRBJ2-6, the V gene TRBV27; D is perhaps TRBD2 (5 bases). The TCR sequence derives from a man aged 18 to 30 in good health. CDR3 in amino acids: CASSSPDYSGANVLTF. CDR3 coding DNA: TGTGCCAGCAGTTCACCAGACTACTCTGGGGCCAACGTCCTGACTTTC.